This T cell receptor beta chain originates from a study of blood T cell repertoires in COVID-19. Germline assignment: CDR1 SGHTA and CDR2 FQGNSA. V shed 1 base, J shed 8 bases, and the junction held 14 bases outside the gene matches. This CDR3 contains 17 residues. The data were produced by immunoSEQ multiplex PCR, yet TCRdb's version contains in-frame clones alone and is incomplete. This sample yields roughly 150,000 clones, of which about 88% are seen a single time; about 18% belongs to the top ten. The TCR originated in a man aged 55 to 69 with active or convalescent COVID-19. The V call is TRBV7-2, the J call TRBJ1-2, with 9 positions matching TRBD1. The sequenced sample consisted of peripheral blood. The CDR3 spells CASSLGPPGQGYVGYTF. The CDR3, as DNA: TGTGCCAGCAGCTTAGGACCCCCGGGACAGGGATATGTGGGCTACACCTTC.